Each of the 31 T cell receptor beta chains below was sequenced from the same sample in a study of cytomegalovirus exposure and HLA in healthy donors. The primer mix had 60 Vbeta and 13 Jbeta primers. Assay: immunoSEQ multiplex PCR; the TCRdb copy retains only in-frame clones and omits some. This table has 100,000 to 140,000 clones, roughly 76% appearing once. Sequencing was carried out using PBMCs. The receptors stem from a man younger than 35 in good health and CMV-seronegative.

J is TRBJ2-7 and V is TRBV21-1; the D segment call TRBD2 is taken from the table without a DNA check. TRBV21-1 is deemed a pseudogene. This CDR3 has 16 residues. CDR3 sequence: CASLKRDGGGANEQYF. CDR3 sequence (DNA): TGTGCCAGCCTCAAAAGGGATGGCGGGGGGGCGAACGAGCAGTACTTC.

As for this clone: One end of the junction varies from germline; a read error may be responsible. This chain uses TRBV7-9 with TRBJ1-1; tentative D call: TRBD1 (6 bases). The CDR3 consists of 18 residues. Looked up from germline, CDR1 is SEHNR and CDR2 is FQNEAQ (reference sequence). CDR3 sequence: CSSSSPQSRTYRDTEAFF. The CDR3 DNA reads as TGTTCCAGCAGCTCACCGCAATCTAGGACCTACAGGGACACTGAAGCTTTCTTT.

DNA of the CDR3: TGTGCCAGCAGCTTAGCGGGGAGGGGTGAAGCTTTCTTT. This gives the protein CASSLAGRGEAFF. The V and J genes are TRBV7-9 and TRBJ1-1, with a tentative D call TRBD1 (5 bases). Trimming took 0 bases from V and 7 from J, leaving 9 bases between them. CDR3 length: 13 residues. CDR1 and CDR2 (germline): SEHNR, FQNEAQ (reference sequence).

The chain is built from TRBV19 and TRBJ2-7; TRBD2 is a possible D gene (7 bases). This CDR3 has 15 amino acids. V was cut by 3 bases and J by 2 bases, with 14 bases left in between. The germline V gene has CDR1 LNHDA and CDR2 SQIVND (reference sequence). DNA for the CDR3: TGTGCCAGTAGTATGGGGGGGCAGGGCCCCTACGAGCAGTACTTC. Amino acid sequence: CASSMGGQGPYEQYF.

This clone has more than one count but fewer than ten. The chain joins TRBV5-5 to TRBJ1-4; 9 nucleotides line up with TRBD1. With V trimmed by 0 bases and J by 4 bases, 1 base remained unmatched. CDR3 length: 15 residues. Per the germline V gene, CDR1 is SGHKS and CDR2 is YYEKEE (reference sequence). The CDR3, as DNA: TGTGCCAGCAGCTTGGAGACAGGGGGTAATGAAAAACTGTTTTTT. Amino acid sequence: CASSLETGGNEKLFF.

This clone was detected a few times. CDR3 sequence reads: CASRGQAGSSEQYF. CDR3 nucleotides: TGTGCCAGCCGTGGGCAGGCAGGCTCCTCAGAGCAGTACTTC. The chain links TRBV6-1 to TRBJ2-7; D ambiguous. Germline CDR1 and CDR2: MNHNS and SASEGT. Between the trimmed V and J ends, which lost 8 bases and 7 bases, there was a span of 21 bases. The CDR3 covers 14 residues.

This clone was seen once. The chain recombines TRBV19 with TRBJ2-7; a possible D gene is TRBD1 (6 bases). The length of the CDR3 is 13 residues. Germline V gene lookup returns CDR1 LNHDA and CDR2 SQIVND (reference sequence). V was pared by 7 bases and J by 6 bases, with 16 bases between. For the CDR3, the DNA is TGTGCCAGTAAGTTTCAGGGGCCAGGCGAGCAGTACTTC. Protein: CASKFQGPGEQYF. The full variable domain, in which reference TRBV19 and TRBJ2-7 provide the parts outside the CDR3, is DGGITQSPKYLFRKEGQNVTLSCEQNLNHDAMYWYRQDPGQGLRLIYYSQIVNDFQKGDIAEGYSVSREKKESFPLTVTSAQKNPTAFYLCASKFQGPGEQYFGPGTRLTVT.

This chain connects TRBV13 to TRBJ2-2, with a possible D match to TRBD1 (6 bases). V was clipped by 0 bases and J by 4 bases, with 6 bases between them. The CDR3 sequence is 14 residues long. CDR1 is PRHDT, CDR2 FYEKMQ, per germline (reference sequence). CDR3 amino acids: CASSLGTGTGELFF. The CDR3 bases are TGTGCCAGCAGCTTAGGGACAGGCACCGGGGAGCTGTTTTTT.

This chain uses TRBV5-4 with TRBJ1-2, with 8 nucleotides matching TRBD1. The germline V gene has CDR1 SGHNT and CDR2 YYREEE (reference sequence). V shed 0 bases, J shed 7 bases, and the junction held 11 bases outside the gene matches. The CDR3 contains 16 residues. The CDR3 spells CASSLAVRQGAFGYTF. The CDR3 coding sequence is TGTGCCAGCAGCTTGGCGGTTCGGCAGGGGGCGTTTGGCTACACCTTC.

The rearrangement uses TRBV5-6 and TRBJ2-2; 13 nucleotides line up with TRBD2. CDR1 SGHDT and CDR2 YYEEEE come from the germline V gene. There are 18 residues in the CDR3. After removal of 4 bases from V and 3 bases from J, the junction contained 9 bases not matched to a gene. CDR3 protein: CASSRRGGLAGHTGELFF. CDR3 in DNA: TGTGCCAGCAGCCGCCGGGGGGGACTAGCGGGGCACACCGGGGAGCTGTTTTTT.

This clone occurred once. V and J are TRBV19 and TRBJ2-7; 8 bases map to TRBD2. The V segment lost 8 bases and the J segment 2 bases; nucleotides outside the gene matches: 5. CDR3 length equals 13 residues. Germline values: CDR1 LNHDA, CDR2 SQIVND (reference sequence). The CDR3, as DNA: TGTGCCAGTCGACCGGGGGGGACCTACGAGCAGTACTTC. Encoded protein: CASRPGGTYEQYF.

The chain links TRBV10-1 to TRBJ1-2, with D possibly being TRBD1 (5 bases). The CDR3 has 13 residues. V lost 2 bases to trimming and J lost 7 bases, with 11 bases between them. Germline V gene lookup returns CDR1 WNHNN and CDR2 SYGVQD (reference sequence). The CDR3 protein is CASSERTTGGYTF. CDR3 DNA sequence: TGCGCCAGCAGTGAGAGGACAACCGGTGGCTACACCTTC.

This rearrangement joins TRBV14 to TRBJ1-6; D remains unclear. The V and J ends lost 0 bases and 10 bases respectively, with 10 bases between them. CDR3 length equals 14 residues. Germline CDR1 reads SGHDN; CDR2 reads FVKESK. The CDR3 reads CASSQDRSGSPLHF. Here the CDR3 DNA reads TGTGCCAGCAGCCAAGACAGATCGGGGTCACCCCTCCACTTT.

The chain links TRBV6-6 to TRBJ2-5; TRBD1 might be the D (6 bases). The germline gives CDR1 MNHNY, CDR2 SVGAGI (reference sequence). CDR3 length: 14 residues. V was clipped by 7 bases and J by 3 bases, with 15 bases between them. CDR3 residues: CASTDRSREETQYF. The CDR3 coding sequence is TGTGCCAGCACCGACAGGAGCAGGGAAGAGACCCAGTACTTC.

CDR3 coding DNA: TGTGCCAGCAGCTCAGACAGGGGATTTGGCGAGCAGTACTTC. It yields the protein CASSSDRGFGEQYF. The genes are TRBV5-6 and TRBJ2-7, with TRBD1 identical over 8 bases. The germline V gene encodes CDR1 SGHDT and CDR2 YYEEEE. V shed 3 bases, J shed 6 bases, and the junction held 8 bases outside the gene matches. The CDR3 length is 14 residues.

This chain connects TRBV28 to TRBJ1-2, with D possibly TRBD1 on 6 matching bases. In germline, CDR1 is MDHEN, CDR2 SYDVKM. V was pared by 6 bases and J by 8 bases, with 10 bases between. The CDR3 consists of 11 residues. The CDR3 nucleotides are TGTGCCAGCAGCCAGGGGCTGGGCTACACCTTC. Amino acid sequence: CASSQGLGYTF.

This clone was recorded at least ten times. CDR3 nucleotides: TGTGCCAGCAGTTCCCTAGCGGGGGTTACCAATGAGCAGTTCTTC. This codes for CASSSLAGVTNEQFF. This rearrangement joins TRBV28 to TRBJ2-1, with 10 nucleotides matching TRBD2. The CDR3 is 15 residues long. The ends lost 4 bases at V and 6 bases at J; junction bases unmatched: 6. The V gene's germline CDR1 is MDHEN and CDR2 SYDVKM.

The rearrangement uses TRBV19 and TRBJ1-5; D is undetermined. The V end lost 3 bases, the J end lost 0 bases, and 18 bases lay between the germline ends. CDR3 length: 18 residues. CDR1 LNHDA and CDR2 SQIVND come from the germline V gene (reference sequence). Here the CDR3 reads CASSIFRTRGYSNQPQHF. The CDR3 DNA follows: TGTGCCAGTAGTATTTTCAGAACCCGGGGTTATAGCAATCAGCCCCAGCATTTT.

The chain combines TRBV7-8 with TRBJ1-2; D may be TRBD1 (6 bases). Germline V gene sequence: CDR1 SGHVS, CDR2 FQNEAQ. CDR3 length: 15 residues. The germline V and J ends were trimmed by 2 bases and 8 bases, with 18 bases remaining between them. The CDR3 region is CASSLKQGMYTGYTF. CDR3 nucleotides: TGTGCCAGCAGCTTAAAGCAGGGGATGTATACAGGCTACACCTTC.

The V call is TRBV19, the J call TRBJ2-3; 9 bases are shared with TRBD2. The ends lost 6 bases at V and 6 bases at J; junction bases unmatched: 7. Germline lookup yields CDR1 LNHDA and CDR2 SQIVND (reference sequence). The CDR3 contains 14 residues. CDR3 amino acids: CASRASGVFDTQYF. In DNA form, the CDR3 reads TGTGCCAGTAGGGCTAGCGGGGTATTCGATACGCAGTATTTT.

This clone was found a few times. J is TRBJ1-1 and V is TRBV19; the D is unclear. The germline CDR1 and CDR2 sequences are LNHDA and SQIVND (reference sequence). The CDR3 consists of 16 residues. Deletions cut 1 base from V and 1 base from J, with 13 bases between. CDR3 sequence: CASSIGRPGGNTEAFF. The CDR3 DNA sequence: TGTGCCAGTAGTATAGGGAGACCGGGAGGGAACACTGAAGCTTTCTTT.

The chain couples TRBV10-3 to TRBJ1-6; 11 bases map to TRBD1. The CDR3 extends over 15 amino acids. CDR1 and CDR2 (germline): ENHRY, SYGVKD. J gave up 10 bases and V 3 bases, and 5 bases lay outside the gene matches. The CDR3 protein is CAISEGRDRGSPLHF. CDR3 bases: TGTGCCATCAGTGAAGGCCGGGACAGGGGGTCACCCCTCCACTTT.

This clone was seen more than once but under ten times. The chain couples TRBV7-9 to TRBJ2-7; weak D call: TRBD2 (5 bases). Trimming removed 2 bases at V and 5 bases at J, with 10 bases between. The CDR3 length is 13 residues. Germline V gene data show CDR1 as SEHNR and CDR2 as FQNEAQ (reference sequence). The CDR3 region is CASSLLGSDEQYF. DNA for the CDR3: TGTGCCAGCAGCTTATTGGGGAGCGACGAGCAGTACTTC.

The chain links TRBV10-2 to TRBJ2-3, with 7 bases that match TRBD1. V lost 6 bases and J lost 9; bases outside the gene matches: 6. The germline CDR1 and CDR2 sequences are WSHSY and SAAADI. The CDR3 sequence is 12 residues long. The CDR3 DNA reads as TGCGCCAGCAGGCAGGGGGTGGAGACGCAGTATTTT. Translation: CASRQGVETQYF.

The chain combines TRBV6-1 with TRBJ1-3; D remains ambiguous. Trimming took off 5 bases at V and 1 base at J, with 12 bases between the two ends. Germline V gene sequence: CDR1 MNHNS, CDR2 SASEGT. The CDR3 covers 15 residues. The CDR3 region is CASSPFWRSGNTIYF. The CDR3 DNA reads TGTGCCAGCAGTCCATTTTGGAGGTCTGGAAACACCATATATTTT.

The genes are TRBV5-5 and TRBJ1-5, with a possible D match to TRBD1 (6 bases). CDR1 is SGHKS, CDR2 YYEKEE, per germline (reference sequence). The CDR3 runs 16 residues. V lost 2 bases, J lost 0 bases, and 12 bases lay in between. The CDR3 bases are TGTGCCAGCAGCTTCTTTTCAGGGGATAGCAATCAGCCCCAGCATTTT. It translates to CASSFFSGDSNQPQHF.

This clone turned up a few times. The chain carries TRBV7-9 and TRBJ2-5, with TRBD1 matching over 7 bases. TRBJ2-7 matches the DNA end more closely, so the J call is doubtful. Germline-derived CDR1 and CDR2 are SEHNR and FQNEAQ (reference sequence). The CDR3 extends over 14 amino acids. The CDR3 protein is CASSTLTGKYEQYF. In DNA form, the CDR3 reads TGTGCCAGCAGCACCCTGACAGGGAAGTACGAGCAGTACTTC.

This rearrangement joins TRBV7-2 to TRBJ2-7, with 7 bases matching TRBD1. The CDR3 is 13 amino acids. V shed 6 bases and J 1 base; nucleotides not matched to a gene: 3. The V gene's germline CDR1 is SGHTA and CDR2 FQGNSA. CDR3 sequence: CASRGTDSYEQYF. CDR3 coding DNA: TGTGCCAGCAGGGGGACAGATTCCTACGAGCAGTACTTC.

This clone has just one count. This sequence joins TRBV18 and TRBJ1-1; the match to TRBD1 covers 7 bases. V lost 5 bases and J lost 8; bases outside the gene matches: 2. The V gene's germline CDR1 is KGHSH and CDR2 LQKENI. The CDR3 sequence is 11 residues long. The CDR3 region is CASSKTGEAFF. The CDR3 coding sequence is TGTGCCAGCTCAAAGACAGGGGAAGCTTTCTTT.

This clone has more than one count but fewer than ten. The chain has TRBV4-3 and TRBJ2-5; D gene unclear. Germline CDR1 and CDR2: LGHNA and YSLEER. The CDR3 loop spans 15 amino acids. V was cut by 4 bases and J by 13 bases, with 25 bases left in between. This chain's CDR3 is CASSRALNPETAPYF. The CDR3 nucleotides are TGCGCCAGCAGCCGAGCGCTAAACCCAGAAACTGCCCCGTACTTC.

This clone was picked up a small number of times. This sequence joins TRBV7-9 and TRBJ2-3, with 11 bases identical to TRBD2. This CDR3 region has 16 residues. Germline assignment: CDR1 SEHNR and CDR2 FQNEAQ (reference sequence). V shed 9 bases and J 4 bases; nucleotides not matched to a gene: 12. In DNA form, the CDR3 reads TGTGCCAGTGCCCATAGCGGGGGGGCCAGACCAGATACGCAGTATTTT. Protein: CASAHSGGARPDTQYF.